Shown below are 27 T cell receptor beta chains from a single sample sequenced in a study of blood T cells in healthy people across ages. Primers used in a second PCR of about 7 to 12 cycles were a sample-barcoded 5' primer and a J-beta primer mix. TCRdb reprocessed the 5' RACE reads via MiXCR and lists one record per CDR3 protein. The sample lists some 1,800,000 distinct CDR3 sequences, about 39% occurring once. Sample: blood. These receptors were taken from a human donor in good health.

This clonotype came up many times. The V and J genes are TRBV12-3 or TRBV12-4 and TRBJ2-4, with 8 bases identical to TRBD1. The ends lost 4 bases at V and 8 bases at J; junction bases unmatched: 7. This CDR3 region has 14 residues. The CDR3 protein is CASSSRTGSDIQYF. The CDR3 DNA reads as TGTGCCAGCAGTTCGCGGACAGGGTCGGACATTCAGTACTTC.

V is TRBV20-1 and J is TRBJ1-2; 8 bases are shared with TRBD1. The germline V gene has CDR1 DFQATT and CDR2 SNEGSKA (reference sequence). The CDR3 is made up of 13 amino acids. The V gene end was trimmed by 5 bases and the J gene end by 9 bases; junction bases not matched to a gene: 11. The CDR3 nucleotides are TGCAGTGCTCGATCCTGGGACAGGCGGAGCTACACCTTC. Translated: CSARSWDRRSYTF.

This sequence joins TRBV15 and TRBJ2-1; perhaps TRBD2 as D (5 bases). The V gene lost 6 bases and the J gene lost 6 bases, with 15 bases spanning the gap. The CDR3 consists of 14 residues. Germline values: CDR1 LNHNV, CDR2 YYDKDF (reference sequence). The chain's CDR3 is CATRLARASNEQFF. The CDR3 coding sequence is TGTGCCACCAGGCTCGCGAGGGCGAGCAATGAGCAGTTCTTC. The full variable domain, rest sourced from reference TRBV15 and TRBJ2-1, is DAMVIQNPRYQVTQFGKPVTLSCSQTLNHNVMYWYQQKSSQAPKLLFHYYDKDFNNEADTPDNFQSRRPNTSFCFLDIRSPGLGDTAMYLCATRLARASNEQFFGPGTRLTVL.

This clonotype was counted only a few times. The J gene is TRBJ2-7, the V gene TRBV4-1; 7 bases map to TRBD1. Germline V gene lookup returns CDR1 MGHRA and CDR2 YSYEKL. This CDR3 has 15 residues. J gave up 3 bases and V 4 bases, and 9 bases lay outside the gene matches. Written as DNA, the CDR3 is TGCGCCAGCAGCCCAACGACAGGGACCATCTACGAGCAGTACTTC. Its protein is CASSPTTGTIYEQYF.

Notes on this clonotype: This may stem from a read error, because a much larger clone lies one nucleotide away. The CDR3 nucleotides are TGTGCCAGCAGTTGGGGCGGGGGGGCCACAGATACGCAGTATTTT. Translating it yields CASSWGGGATDTQYF. The chain links TRBV27 to TRBJ2-3; 9 bases are shared with TRBD2. Trimming at V came to 4 bases and at J to 2 bases, leaving 4 bases not matched to a gene. The CDR3 is made up of 15 amino acids. Germline CDR1 is MNHEY and CDR2 is SMNVEV (reference sequence).

This clonotype was observed a handful of times. The chain has TRBV29-1 and TRBJ2-6, with TRBD1 matching 7 bases. Trimming took 3 bases from V and 0 from J; bases not matched to a gene: 5. The CDR3 has 16 residues. Germline V gene sequence: CDR1 SQVTM, CDR2 ANQGSEA. The CDR3 protein is CSVENRGYSGANVLTF. The CDR3 coding sequence is TGCAGCGTTGAGAACAGGGGTTACTCTGGGGCCAACGTCCTGACTTTC.

Comments on this clonotype: A junction end diverges from the germline sequence, so it may reflect a read error. The chain carries TRBV25-1 and TRBJ1-1; maybe TRBD1 (6 bases). Germline V gene data show CDR1 as MGHDK and CDR2 as SYGVNS. This CDR3 contains 12 residues. This chain's CDR3 is CARSEGGGEAFF. CDR3 nucleotides: TGTGCCCGCAGTGAGGGGGGAGGTGAAGCTTTCTTT. The full variable domain, in which reference TRBV25-1 and TRBJ1-1 provide the parts outside the CDR3, is EADIYQTPRYLVIGTGKKITLECSQTMGHDKMYWYQQDPGMELHLIHYSYGVNSTEKGDLSSESTVSRIRTEHFPLTLESARPSHTSQYLCARSEGGGEAFFGQGTRLTVV.

The chain's CDR3 is CASSRQNVLTF. The CDR3, as DNA: TGTGCCAGCTCTCGGCAAAACGTCCTGACTTTC. This rearrangement joins TRBV5-6 to TRBJ2-6, with D uncertain. V was clipped by 7 bases and J by 10 bases, with 9 bases between them. The CDR3 extends over 11 amino acids. Germline V gene lookup returns CDR1 SGHDT and CDR2 YYEEEE.

This chain links TRBV20-1 with TRBJ1-2; TRBD1 is a possible D gene (5 bases). The germline gives CDR1 DFQATT, CDR2 SNEGSKA (reference sequence). This CDR3 has 10 amino acids. Trimming stripped 6 bases from V and 8 bases from J, with 10 bases between. The CDR3 reads CSAEGYGYTF. CDR3 nucleotides: TGCAGTGCAGAGGGGTACGGCTACACCTTC.

The rearrangement links TRBV7-2 to TRBJ1-3, with D tentatively TRBD1 (6 bases). The germline V and J ends were trimmed by 1 base and 2 bases, with 15 bases remaining between them. Per germline, CDR1 SGHTA and CDR2 FQGNSA. The CDR3 extends over 17 amino acids. The CDR3 nucleotides are TGTGCCAGCAGCTTAGGTCAGGGGTTATCGGCTGGAAACACCATATATTTT. Residues: CASSLGQGLSAGNTIYF.

This clonotype was observed a few times. The chain employs TRBV13 and TRBJ2-1; no clear D. Per germline, CDR1 PRHDT and CDR2 FYEKMQ (reference sequence). V was trimmed by 4 bases and J by 6 bases, leaving 16 bases between them. The CDR3 has 15 residues. The CDR3 sequence is CASSSLPWGGNEQFF. Written as DNA, the CDR3 is TGTGCCAGCAGCTCGTTACCCTGGGGTGGCAATGAGCAGTTCTTC.

This clonotype was observed a handful of times. The chain combines TRBV10-3 with TRBJ2-7, with TRBD1 identical over 7 bases. The germline CDR1 and CDR2 sequences are ENHRY and SYGVKD. Germline trimming cut 8 bases from V and 2 bases from J; bases unmatched to any gene: 3. The CDR3 is made up of 12 amino acids. CDR3 DNA: TGTGCCATCTCGGGACAGCCCTACGAGCAGTACTTC. It translates to CAISGQPYEQYF.

The chain combines TRBV29-1 with TRBJ2-5; maybe TRBD2 (6 bases). The J call is doubtful: the DNA matches TRBJ2-1 better. Germline CDR1 is SQVTM and CDR2 is ANQGSEA. This CDR3 has 13 amino acids. CDR3 coding DNA: TGCAGCGTTTCTTATAGCGGCGGAGAGACCCAGTTCTTC. It specifies CSVSYSGGETQFF.

A few counts support this clonotype. The chain carries TRBV29-1 and TRBJ2-5; tentatively, D is TRBD1 (5 bases). The CDR3 has 13 residues. Trimming took off 3 bases at V and 5 bases at J, with 13 bases between the two ends. Germline assignment: CDR1 SQVTM and CDR2 ANQGSEA. CDR3 loop: CSVDEAGQETQYF. In DNA, the CDR3 is TGCAGCGTTGACGAGGCAGGGCAGGAGACCCAGTACTTC.

The chain combines TRBV7-2 with TRBJ1-6; D not certain. V was shortened by 4 bases and J by 3 bases, with 10 bases between the two germline ends. Germline V gene sequence: CDR1 SGHTA, CDR2 FQGNSA. CDR3 length equals 15 residues. The CDR3 here is CASSSPVGYNSPLHF. In DNA form, the CDR3 reads TGTGCCAGCAGCTCCCCGGTGGGCTATAATTCACCCCTCCACTTT.

V gene TRBV7-2 combines with J gene TRBJ2-7; D possibly corresponds to TRBD1 (6 bases). Germline V lookup: CDR1 SGHTA, CDR2 FQGNSA. CDR3 length: 15 amino acids. V lost 4 bases to trimming and J lost 7 bases, with 20 bases between them. The CDR3 protein is CASSWMTGNYREQYF. The CDR3 nucleotides are TGTGCCAGCAGCTGGATGACAGGAAACTACCGGGAGCAGTACTTC.

This clonotype was seen only a few times. The chain recombines TRBV29-1 with TRBJ1-5; maybe TRBD1 (5 bases). V gave up 6 bases and J gave up 5 bases, with 17 bases separating them. Germline V gene sequence: CDR1 SQVTM, CDR2 ANQGSEA. The CDR3 is made up of 14 amino acids. CDR3 sequence: CSVQSPGTHQPQHF. DNA of the CDR3: TGCAGCGTCCAATCCCCCGGGACCCATCAGCCCCAGCATTTT.

This clonotype showed up just a few times. V usage is TRBV5-1 and J usage is TRBJ1-2; D unresolved. Germline CDR1 reads SGHRS; CDR2 reads YFSETQ. V dropped 0 bases and J dropped 0 bases, with 9 bases sitting between them. The CDR3 sequence is 15 residues long. The CDR3 DNA reads as TGCGCCAGCAGCTTGGGCGTCGGTACTAACTATGGCTACACCTTC. The encoded protein is CASSLGVGTNYGYTF.

CDR3 coding DNA: TGCAGCCTGGGCGGGGGGGCGTCCTACAATGAGCAGTTCTTC. As protein: CSLGGGASYNEQFF. V is TRBV20-1 and J is TRBJ2-1; TRBD2 matches 9 bases. The CDR3 is 14 amino acids. Germline CDR1 reads DFQATT; CDR2 reads SNEGSKA (reference sequence).

This clonotype was detected a few times. The V call is TRBV27, the J call TRBJ2-1; 7 positions match TRBD1. CDR1 MNHEY and CDR2 SMNVEV come from the germline V gene (reference sequence). The CDR3 has 15 amino acids. Trimming took 8 bases from V and 0 from J; bases not matched to a gene: 7. CDR3 DNA: TGTGCCAGCGCCGACAGGGCCGGCTCCTACAATGAGCAGTTCTTC. As protein: CASADRAGSYNEQFF.

This chain links TRBV24-1 with TRBJ2-1, with TRBD2 as a possible D gene (7 bases). Trimming removed 3 bases from V and 9 bases from J, with 23 bases in between. The V gene's germline CDR1 is KGHDR and CDR2 SFDVKD. This CDR3 region has 17 residues. This chain's CDR3 is CATSDRSGGPGLSEQFF. In DNA form, the CDR3 reads TGTGCCACCAGTGATCGATCCGGGGGGCCGGGTTTAAGTGAGCAGTTCTTC.

This clonotype was found a few times. The chain couples TRBV29-1 to TRBJ1-2, with TRBD1 matching 8 bases. CDR3 length: 12 amino acids. Looked up from germline, CDR1 is SQVTM and CDR2 is ANQGSEA. The ends lost 2 bases at V and 6 bases at J; junction bases unmatched: 2. CDR3 sequence: CSVESGGHGYTF. CDR3 DNA sequence: TGCAGCGTTGAATCAGGGGGCCATGGCTACACCTTC.

The V and J genes are TRBV13 and TRBJ2-5; 9 nucleotides line up with TRBD1. CDR1 PRHDT and CDR2 FYEKMQ come from the germline V gene (reference sequence). This CDR3 has 18 residues. Germline trimming cut 5 bases from V and 5 bases from J; bases unmatched to any gene: 18. CDR3 sequence: CASSLGTGQGLGWETQYF. The DNA of the CDR3 is TGTGCCAGCAGCCTCGGCACGGGACAGGGACTTGGTTGGGAGACCCAGTACTTC. Based on the CDR3 plus reference TRBV13 and TRBJ2-5, the full variable domain is AAGVIQSPRHLIKEKRETATLKCYPIPRHDTVYWYQQGPGQDPQFLISFYEKMQSDKGSIPDRFSAQQFSDYHSELNMSSLELGDSALYFCASSLGTGQGLGWETQYFGPGTRLLVL.

This chain links TRBV20-1 with TRBJ2-1, with 11 bases lining up with TRBD2. Germline V gene sequence: CDR1 DFQATT, CDR2 SNEGSKA (reference sequence). This CDR3 comprises 16 residues. Losses at the gene ends were 5 bases for V and 0 bases for J; bases not matched to a gene: 6. The CDR3 loop is CSASSSGGSSYNEQFF. CDR3 nucleotide sequence: TGCAGTGCTTCTTCTAGCGGGGGGTCCTCCTACAATGAGCAGTTCTTC.

Here the CDR3 reads CASSKSQGAGGPFRETQYF. The CDR3 DNA follows: TGTGCCAGCAGCAAGTCCCAGGGGGCGGGGGGGCCGTTTCGAGAGACCCAGTACTTC. The V and J genes are TRBV27 and TRBJ2-5, with TRBD2 as a possible D gene (9 bases). Germline CDR1 MNHEY, CDR2 SMNVEV (reference sequence). CDR3 length: 19 amino acids. V dropped 6 bases and J dropped 4 bases, with 30 bases sitting between them.

The rearrangement uses TRBV7-6 and TRBJ2-1, with D hard to call. The CDR3 spans 16 residues. The V gene's germline CDR1 is SGHVS and CDR2 FNYEAQ. V shed 2 bases and J shed 0 bases, with 11 bases lying between them. The CDR3 spells CASSLLTPSSYNEQFF. The CDR3 DNA reads as TGTGCCAGCAGCTTACTCACGCCGAGCTCCTACAATGAGCAGTTCTTC.

V usage is TRBV12-3 or TRBV12-4 and J usage is TRBJ2-2; 8 nucleotides agree with TRBD2. CDR3 length: 14 amino acids. J gave up 7 bases and V 3 bases, and 4 bases lay outside the gene matches. The CDR3 DNA reads as TGTGCCAGCAGTTTCCTAGCGGGTGTCGGGGAGCTGTTTTTT. It codes for CASSFLAGVGELFF.